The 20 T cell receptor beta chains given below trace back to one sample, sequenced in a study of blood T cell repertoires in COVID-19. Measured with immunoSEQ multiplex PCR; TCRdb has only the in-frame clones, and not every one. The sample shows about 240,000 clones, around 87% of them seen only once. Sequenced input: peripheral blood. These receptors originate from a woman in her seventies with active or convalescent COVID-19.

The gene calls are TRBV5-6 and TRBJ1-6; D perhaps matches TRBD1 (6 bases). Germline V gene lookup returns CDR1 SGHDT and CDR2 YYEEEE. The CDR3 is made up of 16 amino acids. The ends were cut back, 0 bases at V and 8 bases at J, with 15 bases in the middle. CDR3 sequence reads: CASSLGGLSVYSPLHF. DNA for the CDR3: TGTGCCAGCAGCTTGGGGGGGCTCTCTGTGTATTCACCCCTCCACTTT.

The CDR3 loop reads CASRRGQGVYEQYF. The CDR3 DNA reads as TGCGCCAGCAGACGGGGACAGGGGGTCTACGAGCAGTACTTC. V and J are TRBV10-2 and TRBJ2-7, with 11 bases lining up with TRBD1. The germline gives CDR1 WSHSY, CDR2 SAAADI. V gave up 6 bases and J gave up 3 bases; unmatched junction bases: 4. The CDR3 is 14 residues long.

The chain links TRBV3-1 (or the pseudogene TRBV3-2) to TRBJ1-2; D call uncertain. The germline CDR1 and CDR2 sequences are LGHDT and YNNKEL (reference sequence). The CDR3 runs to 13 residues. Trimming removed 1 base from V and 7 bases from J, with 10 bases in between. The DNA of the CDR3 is TGTGCCAGCAGCCAAGTCCGAGGGAGTGGCTACACCTTC. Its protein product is CASSQVRGSGYTF.

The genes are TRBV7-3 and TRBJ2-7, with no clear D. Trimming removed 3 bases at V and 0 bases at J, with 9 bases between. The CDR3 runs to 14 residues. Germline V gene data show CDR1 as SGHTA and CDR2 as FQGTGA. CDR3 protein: CASSLSRSSYEQYF. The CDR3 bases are TGTGCCAGCAGCTTGTCACGGAGCTCCTACGAGCAGTACTTC.

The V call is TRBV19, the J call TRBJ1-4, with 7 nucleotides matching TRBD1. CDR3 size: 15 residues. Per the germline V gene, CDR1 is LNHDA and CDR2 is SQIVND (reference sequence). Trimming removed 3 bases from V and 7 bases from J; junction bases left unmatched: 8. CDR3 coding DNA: TGTGCCAGTAGTATTGACAGGGTGTTAGGTGAAAAACTGTTTTTT. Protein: CASSIDRVLGEKLFF.

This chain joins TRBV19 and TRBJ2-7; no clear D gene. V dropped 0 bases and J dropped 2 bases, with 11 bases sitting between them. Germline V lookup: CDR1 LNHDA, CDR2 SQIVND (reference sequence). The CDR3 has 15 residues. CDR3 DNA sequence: TGTGCCAGTAGTATAGAAATCGGAGCCCCCTACGAGCAGTACTTC. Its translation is CASSIEIGAPYEQYF.

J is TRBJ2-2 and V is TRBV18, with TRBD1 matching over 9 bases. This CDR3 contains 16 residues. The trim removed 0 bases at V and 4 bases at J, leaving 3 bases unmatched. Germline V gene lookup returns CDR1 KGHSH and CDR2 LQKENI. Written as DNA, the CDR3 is TGTGCCAGCTCACCACCGACAGGGGGAGGCACCGGGGAGCTGTTTTTT. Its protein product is CASSPPTGGGTGELFF. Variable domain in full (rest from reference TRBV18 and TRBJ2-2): NAGVMQNPRHLVRRRGQEARLRCSPMKGHSHVYWYRQLPEEGLKFMVYLQKENIIDESGMPKERFSAEFPKEGPSILRIQQVVRGDSAAYFCASSPPTGGGTGELFFGEGSRLTVL.

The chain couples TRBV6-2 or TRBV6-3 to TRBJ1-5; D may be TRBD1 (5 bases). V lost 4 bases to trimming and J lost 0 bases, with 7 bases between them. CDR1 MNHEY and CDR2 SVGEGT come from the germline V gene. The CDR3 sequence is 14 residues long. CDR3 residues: CASSWQGSNQPQHF. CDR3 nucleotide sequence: TGTGCCAGCAGTTGGCAGGGTAGCAATCAGCCCCAGCATTTT.

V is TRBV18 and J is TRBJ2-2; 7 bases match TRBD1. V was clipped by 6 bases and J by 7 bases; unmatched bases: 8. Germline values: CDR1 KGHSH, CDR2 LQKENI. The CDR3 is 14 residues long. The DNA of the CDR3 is TGTGCCAGCTCGGTACAGGGGTCCGACGGGGAGCTGTTTTTT. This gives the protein CASSVQGSDGELFF.

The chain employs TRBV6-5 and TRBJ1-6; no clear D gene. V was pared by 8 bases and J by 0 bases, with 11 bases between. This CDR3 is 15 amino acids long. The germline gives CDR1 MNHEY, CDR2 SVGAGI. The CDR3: CASDPHSSYNSPLHF. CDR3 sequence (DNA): TGTGCCAGCGATCCCCATAGCTCCTATAATTCACCCCTCCACTTT.

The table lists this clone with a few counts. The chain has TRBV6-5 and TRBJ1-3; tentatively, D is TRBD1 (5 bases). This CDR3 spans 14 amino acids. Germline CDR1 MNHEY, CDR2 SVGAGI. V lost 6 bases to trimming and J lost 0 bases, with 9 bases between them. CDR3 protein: CASSQGYSGNTIYF. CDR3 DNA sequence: TGTGCCAGCAGCCAGGGTTACTCTGGAAACACCATATATTTT.

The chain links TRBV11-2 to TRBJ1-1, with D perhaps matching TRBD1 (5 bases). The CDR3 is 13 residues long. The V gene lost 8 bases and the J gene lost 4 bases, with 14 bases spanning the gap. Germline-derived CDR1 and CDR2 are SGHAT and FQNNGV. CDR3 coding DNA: TGTGCCAGCCAAGGTGGGGGAGGCACTGAAGCTTTCTTT. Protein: CASQGGGGTEAFF.

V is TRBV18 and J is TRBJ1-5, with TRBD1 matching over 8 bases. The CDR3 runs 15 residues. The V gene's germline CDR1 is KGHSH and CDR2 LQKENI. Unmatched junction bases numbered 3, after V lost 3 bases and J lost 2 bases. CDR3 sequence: CASSPTGVGNQPQHF. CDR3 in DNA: TGTGCCAGCTCACCGACAGGGGTGGGCAATCAGCCCCAGCATTTT.

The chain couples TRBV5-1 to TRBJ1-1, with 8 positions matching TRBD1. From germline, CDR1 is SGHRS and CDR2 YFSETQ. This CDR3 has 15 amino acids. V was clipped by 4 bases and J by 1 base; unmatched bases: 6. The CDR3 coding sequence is TGCGCCAGCAGCAGTACAGGGGGATGGAACACTGAAGCTTTCTTT. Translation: CASSSTGGWNTEAFF. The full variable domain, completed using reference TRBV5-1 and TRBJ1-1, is KAGVTQTPRYLIKTRGQQVTLSCSPISGHRSVSWYQQTPGQGLQFLFEYFSETQRNKGNFPGRFSGRQFSNSRSEMNVSTLELGDSALYLCASSSTGGWNTEAFFGQGTRLTVV.

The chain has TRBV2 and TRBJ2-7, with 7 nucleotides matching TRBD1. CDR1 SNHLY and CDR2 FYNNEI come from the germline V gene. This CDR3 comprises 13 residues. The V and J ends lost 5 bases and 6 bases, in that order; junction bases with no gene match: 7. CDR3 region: CASSTQGTSEQYF. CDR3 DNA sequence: TGTGCCAGCAGTACACAGGGGACCAGCGAGCAGTACTTC.

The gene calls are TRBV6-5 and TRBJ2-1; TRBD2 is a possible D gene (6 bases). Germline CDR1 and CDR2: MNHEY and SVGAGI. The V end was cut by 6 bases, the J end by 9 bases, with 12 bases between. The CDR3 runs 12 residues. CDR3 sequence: CASRKMGGEQFF. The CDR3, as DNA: TGTGCCAGCAGGAAAATGGGGGGTGAGCAGTTCTTC.

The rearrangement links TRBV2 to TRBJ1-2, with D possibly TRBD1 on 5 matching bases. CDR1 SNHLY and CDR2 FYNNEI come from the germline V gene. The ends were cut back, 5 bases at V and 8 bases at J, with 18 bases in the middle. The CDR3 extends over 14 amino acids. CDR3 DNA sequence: TGTGCCAGCAGTTGGGATGCAGGGCCTAAGGGCTACACCTTC. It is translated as CASSWDAGPKGYTF. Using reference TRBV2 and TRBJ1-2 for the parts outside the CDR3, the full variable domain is EPEVTQTPSHQVTQMGQEVILRCVPISNHLYFYWYRQILGQKVEFLVSFYNNEISEKSEIFDDQFSVERPDGSNFTLKIRSTKLEDSAMYFCASSWDAGPKGYTFGSGTRLTVV.

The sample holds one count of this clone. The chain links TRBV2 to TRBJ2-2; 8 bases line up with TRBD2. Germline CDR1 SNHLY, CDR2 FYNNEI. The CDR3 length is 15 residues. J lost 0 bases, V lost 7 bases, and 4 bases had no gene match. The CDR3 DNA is TGTGCCAGCAAGGCGGGGGGCGCGAACACCGGGGAGCTGTTTTTT. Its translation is CASKAGGANTGELFF.

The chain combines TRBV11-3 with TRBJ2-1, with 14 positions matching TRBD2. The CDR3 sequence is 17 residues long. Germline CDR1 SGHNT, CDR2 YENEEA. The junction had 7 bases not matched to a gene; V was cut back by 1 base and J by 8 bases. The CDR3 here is CASSLGKTSGGADEQFF. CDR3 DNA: TGTGCCAGCAGCTTAGGGAAGACTAGCGGGGGGGCAGATGAGCAGTTCTTC.

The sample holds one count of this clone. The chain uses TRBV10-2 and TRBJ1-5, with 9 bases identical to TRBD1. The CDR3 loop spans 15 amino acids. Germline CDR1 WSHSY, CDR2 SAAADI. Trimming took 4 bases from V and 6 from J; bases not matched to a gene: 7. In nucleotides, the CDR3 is TGCGCCAGCAGTGGTCCGGACAGGGGCACTCAGCCCCAGCATTTT. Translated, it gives CASSGPDRGTQPQHF.